The T cell receptor beta chain under discussion was sequenced for a study of post-analysis software for immune sequencing data. Looking at the study overall: Courses of disease covered relapsing-remitting, secondary progressive and progressive-relapsing multiple sclerosis. Study conclusions and caveats: Co-batched samples clustered tightly together by F measure. A significant reduction in normalized Chao1 diversity was observed in multiple sclerosis patients versus controls. Five TRBV segments appeared more often in patients than in controls, and TRBV5-6, TRBV5-1 and TRBV20-1 were among these.

Of note for this clonotype: No antigen is known for it.

In germline, CDR1 is DFQATT, CDR2 SNEGSKA (reference sequence). The V end was cut by 0 bases, the J end by 5 bases, with 16 bases between. CDR3 size: 15 residues. Unique molecular identifiers were built into the TCR beta cDNA libraries. cDNA molecules numbering about 470,000 came from roughly 1 to 10 million T cells. TCRdb redid the calling of the PCR reads with MiXCR, one entry per CDR3 protein. Of approximately 660,000 distinct CDR3 sequences in the sample, 59% were seen once. Input material: blood. The sequence derives from a girl aged 2 to 9 with multiple sclerosis. This chain connects TRBV20-1 to TRBJ1-2; a weak D match, TRBD1 (5 bases). In DNA, the CDR3 is TGCAGTGCTAGAGAGGAAGGGACCGGTCCGTATGGCTACACCTTC. Amino acids: CSAREEGTGPYGYTF.